This T cell receptor beta chain is drawn from a study of shared clonotypes between healthy human individuals. Study-level results: Incomplete sequencing of sorted subsets was indicated by rarefaction despite large depth.

The assay was run at deep level. TCRdb's copy holds only in-frame clones and misses some; the assay was immunoSEQ multiplex PCR. The repertoire holds approximately 2.1 million clones, with 93% as singletons. This clone came up once. Its antigen is undetermined. CDR1 MDHEN and CDR2 SYDVKM come from the germline V gene. The CDR3 loop spans 14 amino acids. The V and J ends lost 6 bases and 5 bases, in that order; junction bases with no gene match: 4. Sequenced material: naive CD4+ T cells from PBMCs. As for subset: CD45RA+ positively selected. The chain carries TRBV28 and TRBJ1-1; 12 nucleotides match TRBD1. This TCR was recovered from a man in his late teens or twenties in good health. Some clones in this sample may be carry-over from other donors' samples. CDR3 amino acids: CASSGTGGGTEAFF. CDR3 coding DNA: TGTGCCAGCAGCGGGACAGGGGGCGGAACTGAAGCTTTCTTT.